This TCR beta chain comes out of a study of blood T cell repertoires in COVID-19. Study information: The United States, Italy and Spain supplied acute and convalescent COVID-19 samples. PBMCs, B-cell-depleted T cells, or T cells were the source of the cDNA or gDNA that made up the material.

CDR1 and CDR2 from the germline V gene are MDHEN and SYDVKM. Trimming took 4 bases from V and 2 from J, leaving 12 bases between them. The CDR3 runs to 15 residues. In the original processing: Quantification of nucleated cells was approximated via reference gene primer amplification. The data were produced by immunoSEQ multiplex PCR, yet TCRdb's version contains in-frame clones alone and is incomplete. D and trimming were read from the DNA, whereas the V and J calls and clone size are those reported in that table. The profile shows roughly 100,000 clones, approximately 92% of them singletons. The TCR was taken from a man between 45 and 60 years old with active COVID-19. Source material: peripheral blood. This chain uses TRBV28 with TRBJ1-3; the D is unclear. CDR3 DNA: TGTGCCAGCAGTTCCTACCCCGAGACTGGAAACACCATATATTTT. Translating it yields CASSSYPETGNTIYF.